The present TCR beta chain was sequenced within a study of blood T cells in healthy people across ages (dated by TCRdb to the mid-2010s). Regarding the study in general: In model experiments, template switching captured roughly one uniquely barcoded TCR beta cDNA molecule for every two T cells. Using deep sequencing normalized with unique cDNA molecular identifiers, the study measured how TCR beta repertoire diversity changes with age. Four age groups were formed from the donors: young (average 16 years), middle-aged (around 39), aged (over 55) and long-lived (about 80). Donors of different ages were randomly distributed across sequencing lanes to avoid experimental bias. Using the same blood draw, the study looked at two additional independent replicas of 1 million unique cDNA reads for two donors, one aged 18 to 30 and the other aged 80 or older.

Summary of the overall study and its limitations: Estimates of total diversity based on one million sequenced T cells were regarded as lower bounds and as underestimates. Bulk unsorted PBMC profiling prevented conclusive comparison of naive and antigen-experienced compartments. Because the CMV infection status of the donors was unknown, age-related changes in expanded clonotypes may potentially have been confounded. As age increased, observed TCR beta diversity per million T cells dropped in a roughly linear way, and a significant reduction was already evident by age around 41. Compared with the aged group, more naive CD4+ T cells, fewer expanded clones and increased TCR diversity were shown by the long-lived group, suggesting age selection. There was a strong correlation between observed TCR beta diversity and the percentage of naive T cells measured by flow cytometry.

The library was prepared using 5' RACE. The sample was run on an Illumina HiSeq 2500. A second about 6 to 11 cycle PCR used a sample-barcoded 5' primer and a J-beta primer mix. A template-switch 5' adaptor carrying 12 random nucleotides introduced a unique molecular identifier onto each TCR beta cDNA molecule. Each sample yielded at least 3 million CDR3-containing paired-end reads. All of the RNA was converted into first-strand cDNA using the Mint cDNA synthesis kit, with a TRBC-specific oligonucleotide serving as the primer. All cDNA was treated with uracil-DNA glycosylase and then went through a first 18-cycle PCR with the universal primers M1SS and BC2_uni_R. The authors' pipeline ran thus. Normalization of each sample was performed by random selection of 1 million high-quality reads, each carrying a distinct molecular identifier. Reads with shared molecular identifiers were discarded instead of being binned into consensus sequences. MiTCR, set to a Q25 quality threshold and the strictest error-elimination algorithm, was used for CDR3 identification, clonotype clustering and error correction. A nonparametric unseen species model with Euler transformation was used to estimate lower-bound total TCR beta diversity. TCRdb took the public reads, trimmed them with fastp at Q25, ran MiXCR for clone calling and kept in-frame beta chains. Each record represents a unique CDR3 protein, reported with the most common genes and DNA among its rows. The authors' filters were not applied to this entry. The sample table shows some 670,000 distinct CDR3 sequences, and over 40% are seen once. The top ten clonotypes cover approximately 13% of the sample.

Looking up the germline V gene yields CDR1 SGHRS and CDR2 YFSETQ. The CDR3, from cysteine to phenylalanine, totals 15 residues. Only the CDR3 region is kept as DNA, spanning 45 bases read in frame from base 1. Remarks on this clonotype: The clone's antigen remains unknown. A read error may produce the germline difference seen at one junction end.

The donors were 40 or so Caucasian individuals from Russia, aged roughly 6 to 100 years, who were systemically healthy. Each donor gave 8.5 to 10 milliliters of peripheral blood, collected into EDTA-treated Vacutainer tubes. Ficoll-Paque density-gradient centrifugation was used to isolate PBMCs, with at least 6 million per sample. Total RNA was extracted from PBMCs with Trizol reagent, with at least 5.5 micrograms obtained per sample. Naive CD45RAhigh/CD27high T cell percentages were measured by flow cytometry on a PBMC aliquot from every donor. Recombination connected TRBV5-1 to TRBJ2-1; TRBD2 could be the D gene, as 6 bases match. The sequenced sample was blood. The clonotype originates from a woman older than 75 in good health. The DNA sequence is TGCGCCGGCAGCTTTGACGGGGGCTCCTACAATGAGCAGTTCTTC. Translated, this gives CAGSFDGGSYNEQFF.